Below, 8 T cell receptor beta chains from the same sample are listed, as sequenced in a study of T cells in Graves' hyperthyroidism and ophthalmopathy. Using RNA transcripts as the source, TCR beta CDR3 regions were amplified. The primer set for the first-round RT-PCR of the TCR CDR3 was HTBI. A single record per CDR3 protein comes from TCRdb applying MiXCR to the multiplex PCR reads. The sample contains around 97,000 distinct CDR3 sequences, over 45% of which appear only once. The specimen sequenced was blood. The receptors come from a man aged 35-49 years with Graves' hyperthyroidism.

In this sample, this clonotype turned up many times. CDR3 sequence reads: CATSPGQVNYGYTF. CDR3 DNA sequence: TGTGCCACCAGCCCGGGACAGGTGAACTATGGCTACACCTTC. The gene calls are TRBV24-1 and TRBJ1-2; TRBD1 matches 8 bases. This CDR3 spans 14 amino acids. V was pared by 7 bases and J by 2 bases, with 5 bases of the junction left unmatched. Germline CDR1 KGHDR, CDR2 SFDVKD.

The chain carries TRBV20-1 and TRBJ2-7; TRBD1 might be the D (6 bases). The germline CDR1 and CDR2 sequences are DFQATT and SNEGSKA (reference sequence). The CDR3 runs 14 residues. The CDR3 region is CSVEVWDTTYEQYF. Here the CDR3 DNA reads TGCAGCGTTGAAGTTTGGGACACCACCTACGAGCAGTACTTC.

Notes on this clonotype: Likely a read error: the CDR3 ends without its conserved phenylalanine or tryptophan. The chain is built from TRBV6-1 and TRBJ1-6; TRBD1 might be the D (6 bases). V gave up 2 bases and J gave up 0 bases, with 14 bases separating them. CDR3 length: 18 residues. Germline CDR1 reads MNHNS; CDR2 reads SASEGT. This CDR3 is CASSEIPQGSSYNSPLHL. DNA for the CDR3: TGTGCCAGCAGTGAAATCCCGCAGGGGAGCTCCTATAATTCACCCCTCCACCTT.

Of note for this clonotype: Given a much more abundant clone one base away, this may be a read error. The chain links TRBV6-1 to TRBJ2-7, with a possible D match to TRBD1 (5 bases). The CDR3 covers 15 residues. The V end was cut by 2 bases, the J end by 9 bases, with 20 bases between. CDR1 MNHNS and CDR2 SASEGT come from the germline V gene. Written as DNA, the CDR3 is TGTGCCAGCAGTGAAAAGGGGCAGCCCCTTCGCGGGCAGTACTTC. Translation: CASSEKGQPLRGQYF.

This chain joins TRBV7-9 and TRBJ2-1; no reliable D call. CDR1 and CDR2 from the germline V gene are SEHNR and FQNEAQ (reference sequence). The CDR3 has 13 residues. The V gene lost 1 base and the J gene lost 7 bases, with 8 bases spanning the gap. This chain's CDR3 is CASSLGITNEQFF. The DNA of the CDR3 is TGTGCCAGCAGCTTAGGGATAACTAATGAGCAGTTCTTC.

As concerns this clonotype: With a much larger clone just one base away, this may be a read error. The gene calls are TRBV6-5 and TRBJ2-5, with no clear D. CDR1 MNHEY and CDR2 SVGAGI come from the germline V gene. The CDR3 consists of 12 residues. The germline V and J ends were trimmed by 3 bases and 11 bases, with 13 bases remaining between them. CDR3 residues: CASSYFGNEQYF. Written as DNA, the CDR3 is TGTGCCAGCAGTTATTTTGGGAATGAGCAGTACTTC.

The sample holds many counts of this clonotype. The chain recombines TRBV20-1 with TRBJ2-5; 10 bases agree with TRBD2. CDR1 is DFQATT and CDR2 is SNEGSKA in the germline V gene (reference sequence). The CDR3 contains 15 residues. V lost 3 bases and J lost 5; bases outside the gene matches: 9. The CDR3 loop reads CSASYLAGVGETQYF. The CDR3 region has the DNA TGCAGTGCTAGTTATCTAGCGGGAGTTGGGGAGACCCAGTACTTC.

The rearrangement uses TRBV2 and TRBJ2-5, with 9 nucleotides matching TRBD2. J lost 6 bases, V lost 7 bases, and 12 bases had no gene match. Germline CDR1 is SNHLY and CDR2 is FYNNEI. This CDR3 spans 15 amino acids. The CDR3 loop reads CASKEGLAGSKTQYF. The CDR3 nucleotides read TGTGCCAGCAAGGAGGGGCTAGCGGGGTCAAAGACCCAGTACTTC.